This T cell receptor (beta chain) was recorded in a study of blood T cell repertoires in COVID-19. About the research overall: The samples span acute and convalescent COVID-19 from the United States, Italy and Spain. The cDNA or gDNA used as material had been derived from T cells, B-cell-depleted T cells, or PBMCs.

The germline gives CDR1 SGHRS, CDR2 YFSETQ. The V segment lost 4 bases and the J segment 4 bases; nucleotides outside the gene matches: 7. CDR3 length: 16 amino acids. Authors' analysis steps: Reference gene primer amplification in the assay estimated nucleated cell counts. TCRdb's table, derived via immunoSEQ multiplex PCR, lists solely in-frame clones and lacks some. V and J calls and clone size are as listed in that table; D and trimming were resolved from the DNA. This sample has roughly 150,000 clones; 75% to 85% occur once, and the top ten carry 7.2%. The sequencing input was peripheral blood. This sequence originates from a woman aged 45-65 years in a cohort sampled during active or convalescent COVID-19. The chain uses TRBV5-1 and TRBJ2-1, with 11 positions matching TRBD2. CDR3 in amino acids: CASSSSGTSGYNEQFF. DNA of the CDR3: TGCGCCAGCAGCAGTTCCGGGACTAGCGGTTACAATGAGCAGTTCTTC.